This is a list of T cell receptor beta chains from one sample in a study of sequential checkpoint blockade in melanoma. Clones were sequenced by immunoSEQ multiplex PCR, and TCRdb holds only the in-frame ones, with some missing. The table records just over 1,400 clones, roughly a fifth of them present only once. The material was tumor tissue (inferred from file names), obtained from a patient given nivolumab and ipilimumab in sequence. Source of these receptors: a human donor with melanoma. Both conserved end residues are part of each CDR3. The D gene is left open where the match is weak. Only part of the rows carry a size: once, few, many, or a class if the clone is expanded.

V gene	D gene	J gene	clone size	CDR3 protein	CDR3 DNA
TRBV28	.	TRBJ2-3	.	CASSSFQRRDTQYF	TGTGCCAGCAGTTCGTTCCAGCGGAGAGATACGCAGTATTTT
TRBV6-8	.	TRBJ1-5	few	CASRVPGLAGGRYQPQHF	TGTGCCAGCAGAGTCCCCGGCCTAGCGGGCGGACGTTATCAGCCCCAGCATTTT
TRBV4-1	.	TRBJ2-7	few	CASSQGGAGDEQYF	TGCGCCAGCAGCCAAGGGGGGGCGGGCGACGAGCAGTACTTC
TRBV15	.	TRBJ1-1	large	CATSGDVTRTDSRLAAFF	TGTGCCACCAGCGGAGACGTAACTAGGACGGATTCTCGCCTGGCAGCTTTCTTT
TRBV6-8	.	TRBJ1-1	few	CASLGWANTEAFF	TGTGCCAGCCTCGGCTGGGCGAACACTGAAGCTTTCTTT
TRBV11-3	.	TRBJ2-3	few	CASSFDMVVTDTQYF	TGTGCCAGCAGCTTCGATATGGTAGTAACAGATACGCAGTATTTT
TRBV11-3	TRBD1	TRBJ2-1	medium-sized	CASSLVILSGGSEQFF	TGTGCCAGCAGCTTGGTAATCTTGTCAGGGGGCAGTGAGCAGTTCTTC
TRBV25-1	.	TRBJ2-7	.	CASHGEASYEQYF	TGTGCCAGCCACGGGGAGGCCTCCTACGAGCAGTACTTC
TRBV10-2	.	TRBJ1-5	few	CASRQNSNQPQHF	TGCGCCAGCAGACAGAATAGCAATCAGCCCCAGCATTTT
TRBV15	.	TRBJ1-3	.	CATRRATGFHSGNTIYF	TGTGCCACCAGACGTGCAACAGGGTTTCACTCTGGAAACACCATATATTTT
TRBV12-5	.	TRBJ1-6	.	CATQVGEHNSPLHF	TGTGCTACCCAAGTCGGGGAGCATAATTCACCCCTCCACTTT
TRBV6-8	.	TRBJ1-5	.	CASSYSARQVSGNQPQHF	TGTGCCAGCAGTTACTCTGCTAGGCAGGTGTCGGGCAATCAGCCCCAGCATTTT
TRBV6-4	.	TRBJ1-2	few	CAIRTVDGYTF	TGTGCCATAAGGACGGTGGATGGCTACACCTTC
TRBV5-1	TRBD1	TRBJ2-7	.	CASSTVWGQGINPYEQYF	TGCGCCAGCAGCACTGTCTGGGGACAGGGGATTAACCCCTACGAGCAGTACTTC
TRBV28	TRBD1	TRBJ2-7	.	CASRNPGQRYEQYF	TGTGCCAGCAGAAATCCGGGACAGAGGTACGAGCAGTACTTC
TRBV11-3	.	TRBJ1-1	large	CASSSPGRGATEAFF	TGTGCCAGCAGTTCTCCGGGGAGGGGCGCCACTGAAGCTTTCTTT
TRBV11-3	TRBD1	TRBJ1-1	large	CASSLVMGQPNTEAFF	TGTGCCAGCAGCTTAGTAATGGGACAGCCGAACACTGAAGCTTTCTTT
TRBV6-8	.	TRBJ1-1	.	CASSLRMNTEAFF	TGTGCCAGCAGCCTCAGGATGAACACTGAAGCTTTCTTT
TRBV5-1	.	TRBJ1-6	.	CASSFEGSLNSPLHF	TGCGCCAGCAGCTTTGAGGGCAGCCTGAATTCACCCCTCCACTTT
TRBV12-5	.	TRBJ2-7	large	CASGRTGDSYEQYF	TGTGCCAGCGGCAGGACGGGAGACTCCTACGAGCAGTACTTC
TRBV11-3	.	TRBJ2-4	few	CASSHASGVFQNIQYF	TGTGCCAGCAGCCACGCTTCCGGGGTTTTCCAAAACATTCAGTACTTC
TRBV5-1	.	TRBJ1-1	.	CASSLQGSIVEAFF	TGCGCCAGCAGCTTACAGGGTTCAATAGTTGAAGCTTTCTTT
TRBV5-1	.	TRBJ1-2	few	CASALPQRDYGYTF	TGCGCCAGCGCCCTTCCCCAGCGCGACTATGGCTACACCTTC
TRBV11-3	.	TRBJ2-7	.	CASSLGGPNGYEQYF	TGTGCCAGCAGCCTGGGGGGGCCTAACGGCTACGAGCAGTACTTC
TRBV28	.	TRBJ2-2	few	CASSLGSELNTGELFF	TGTGCCAGCAGTTTAGGTTCTGAGTTGAACACCGGGGAGCTGTTTTTT
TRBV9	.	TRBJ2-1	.	CASSTASQGFEQFF	TGTGCCAGCAGCACCGCGTCTCAGGGGTTTGAGCAGTTCTTC
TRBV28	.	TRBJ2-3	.	CASSTDGTSTDTQYF	TGTGCCAGCAGTACTGACGGAACTAGCACAGATACGCAGTATTTT
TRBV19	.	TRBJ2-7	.	CASSIGPPVYEQYF	TGTGCCAGTAGTATCGGCCCGCCAGTTTACGAGCAGTACTTC
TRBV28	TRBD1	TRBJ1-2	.	CASSFDRDYGYTF	TGTGCCAGCAGTTTCGACAGGGATTACGGCTACACCTTC
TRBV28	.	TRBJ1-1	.	CASSYEPNTEAFF	TGTGCCAGCAGTTATGAGCCGAACACTGAAGCTTTCTTT
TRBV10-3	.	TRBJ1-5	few	CAISDWGSNQPQHF	TGTGCCATCAGTGATTGGGGGAGCAATCAGCCCCAGCATTTT
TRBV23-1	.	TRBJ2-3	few	CASSPKPGDTQYF	TGCGCCAGCAGCCCTAAGCCGGGAGATACGCAGTATTTT
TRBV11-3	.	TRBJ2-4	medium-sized	CASSLGAGLAKNIQYF	TGTGCCAGCAGCTTAGGCGCCGGACTAGCCAAAAACATTCAGTACTTC
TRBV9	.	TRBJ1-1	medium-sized	CASSAYTGNTEAFF	TGTGCCAGCAGCGCCTATACAGGGAACACTGAAGCTTTCTTT
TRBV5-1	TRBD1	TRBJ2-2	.	CASSLPGTGGYGGELFF	TGCGCCAGCAGCTTGCCCGGGACAGGGGGTTATGGCGGGGAGCTGTTTTTT
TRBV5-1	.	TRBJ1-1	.	CASSLVQGNTEAFF	TGCGCCAGCAGCTTGGTACAGGGAAATACTGAAGCTTTCTTT
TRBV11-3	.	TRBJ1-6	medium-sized	CASSLGDINSPLHF	TGTGCCAGCAGCCTAGGGGACATTAATTCACCCCTCCACTTT
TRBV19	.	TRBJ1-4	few	CASKRGELPTNEKLFF	TGTGCCAGTAAGCGGGGCGAGCTCCCAACTAATGAAAAACTGTTTTTT
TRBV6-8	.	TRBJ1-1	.	CASSAAVGRLNTEAFF	TGTGCCAGCAGCGCGGCGGTAGGCAGGTTGAACACTGAAGCTTTCTTT
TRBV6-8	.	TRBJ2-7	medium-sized	CASSSRAYEQYF	TGTGCCAGCAGTAGCCGGGCCTACGAGCAGTACTTC
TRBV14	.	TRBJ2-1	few	CASSHTGLYNEQFF	TGTGCCAGCAGCCACACCGGACTTTACAATGAGCAGTTCTTC
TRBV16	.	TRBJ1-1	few	CASSQSRAGLNTEAFF	TGTGCCAGCAGCCAATCTCGGGCGGGTTTAAACACTGAAGCTTTCTTT